This T cell receptor (beta chain) was captured by sequencing in a study of tumor and adjacent non-tumor tissue in lung cancer. The template was RNA from unsorted bulk tissue. Of note for this clonotype: A much larger clone differs from this one at a single base, so this may be a read error.

The library came from three nested PCR rounds adapted from ARM-PCR protocols. TCRdb reprocessed the multiplex PCR reads with MiXCR, giving one entry per CDR3 protein. The sample contains approximately 110,000 distinct CDR3 sequences, 60% to 80% of which appear only once. The CDR3 is 16 amino acids. CDR1 and CDR2 from the germline V gene are SGHKS and YYEKEE (reference sequence). The V and J ends lost 3 bases and 2 bases respectively, with 16 bases between them. The sequencing sample was made of lung tumor tissue. The receptor comes from a woman aged 55-75 years with non-small cell lung cancer. This sequence joins TRBV5-5 and TRBJ2-3; D is perhaps TRBD1 or TRBD2 (5 bases each). This chain's CDR3 is CASSSPSRGPTDTQYF. DNA for the CDR3: TGTGCCAGCAGCTCCCCATCGAGGGGCCCCACAGATACGCAGTATTTT.